This TCR beta chain was recovered during a study of cytomegalovirus exposure and HLA in healthy donors. Findings and caveats of the study: Trimming of TCR beta V- and J-genes showed a link, identified in a later analysis, to a missense DCLRE1C variant. Donors belonging to an Asian-associated ancestry cluster reportedly showed fewer N-insertions in productive TCRs than the approximately 700-donor mean, according to what a later analysis found. In vitro, a few CMV-associated chains proved specific for CMV antigens.

V lost 4 bases and J lost 8, with 11 bases in between. The germline CDR1 and CDR2 sequences are ENHRY and SYGVKD. The CDR3 covers 12 residues. The PCR employed 60 Vbeta primers together with 13 Jbeta primers. As processed by the authors: A follow-up analysis tallied 70 million to 80 million unique TCR beta chains, roughly 11 million shared. TCRdb's copy holds only in-frame clones and misses some; the assay was immunoSEQ multiplex PCR. The V and J calls and clone size were taken over from that table, and D and trimming were inferred from the DNA. The table includes 100,000 or so clones, around 80% detected once. In its sample, this clone was seen a few times. Its antigen remains unidentified.

The specimen sequenced was PBMCs. This sequence joins TRBV10-3 and TRBJ1-2, with D maybe TRBD1 (5 bases). This sequence was found in a man aged 30-40 years in good health and CMV-seropositive. The CDR3 sequence: CAISGQYQGYTF. CDR3 in DNA: TGTGCCATCAGTGGACAGTACCAAGGCTACACCTTC.